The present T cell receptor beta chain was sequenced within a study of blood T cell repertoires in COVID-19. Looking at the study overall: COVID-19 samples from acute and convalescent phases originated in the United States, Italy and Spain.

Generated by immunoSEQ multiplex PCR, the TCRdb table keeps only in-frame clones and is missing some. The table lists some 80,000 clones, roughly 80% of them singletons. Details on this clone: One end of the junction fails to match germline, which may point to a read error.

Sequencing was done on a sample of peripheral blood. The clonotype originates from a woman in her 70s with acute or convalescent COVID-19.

CDR3 in DNA: TGTGCCAGCACTGAAATAGGGGCAGCCTATGGCTACACCTTC. The encoded protein is CASTEIGAAYGYTF. V gene TRBV2 combines with J gene TRBJ1-2; a weak D match, TRBD1 (5 bases). The germline V gene has CDR1 SNHLY and CDR2 FYNNEI. The CDR3 contains 14 residues. The whole variable domain, remainder taken from reference TRBV2 and TRBJ1-2, is EPEVTQTPSHQVTQMGQEVILRCVPISNHLYFYWYRQILGQKVEFLVSFYNNEISEKSEIFDDQFSVERPDGSNFTLKIRSTKLEDSAMYFCASTEIGAAYGYTFGSGTRLTVV.